These 17 T cell receptor beta chains were sequenced from one sample in a study of vaccination and CD4 T cells after COVID-19 (dated 2022 in TCRdb). No antigen has been assigned to these receptors. The library was prepared using PCR. The sequencer was an Illumina iSeq 100. TCR sequencing of DNA from cultured CD4+ T cells used the Oncomine TCR Beta short-read assay at the Johns Hopkins FTIC core. TCRdb reprocessed the public reads (quality trimming at Q25 with fastp, clone calling with MiXCR) and kept in-frame beta chains. Each CDR3 protein appears once, grouped with its most common genes and DNA. The sample records approximately 11,000 distinct CDR3 sequences, approximately 32% of which are singletons. In total, the top ten clones hold about 15% of the sample. Taken with the paper, the label for treatment or condition translates to: roughly 11-day PBMC culture with coronavirus spike peptide pools or control peptides (ViraFEST assay).

The material sequenced was CD4+ T cells from blood, cultured in vitro, taken after SARS-CoV-2 vaccination. Receptor source: a human donor who had recovered from COVID-19.

The chain couples TRBV28 to TRBJ1-1; D not certain. This CDR3 contains 14 residues. Trimming cost V 3 bases and J 4 bases, with 12 bases left between them. Germline lookup yields CDR1 MDHEN and CDR2 SYDVKM. Here the CDR3 reads CASSFEAKGTEAFF. The CDR3, as DNA: TGTGCCAGCAGTTTTGAGGCCAAGGGCACTGAAGCTTTCTTT.

This clonotype was observed a handful of times. Written as DNA, the CDR3 is TGTGCCAGCAGTCCGTCAACAGGGGCCAACTATGGCTACACCTTC. Its translation: CASSPSTGANYGYTF. The genes are TRBV27 and TRBJ1-2; 7 bases agree with TRBD1. Trimming took 5 bases from V and 2 from J; bases not matched to a gene: 8. The CDR3 is made up of 15 amino acids. Germline CDR1 is MNHEY and CDR2 is SMNVEV (reference sequence).

This clonotype was recorded a few times. The chain couples TRBV5-4 to TRBJ1-2; D remains ambiguous. Trimming shortened V by 0 bases and J by 6 bases, and 9 bases separated the two germline ends. Germline CDR1 is SGHNT and CDR2 is YYREEE (reference sequence). This CDR3 comprises 13 residues. The CDR3 DNA reads as TGTGCCAGCAGCTTGGACACCCTTAATGGCTACACCTTC. Its protein is CASSLDTLNGYTF. Drawing the rest from reference TRBV5-4 and TRBJ1-2, the complete variable domain is ETGVTQSPTHLIKTRGQQVTLRCSSQSGHNTVSWYQQALGQGPQFIFQYYREEENGRGNFPPRFSGLQFPNYSSELNVNALELDDSALYLCASSLDTLNGYTFGSGTRLTVV.

This clonotype is medium-sized (0.01 to 0.1%) by share. The rearrangement joins TRBV18 to TRBJ1-2; 10 nucleotides line up with TRBD1. V dropped 3 bases and J dropped 6; count of bases not matched to a gene: 19. From germline, CDR1 is KGHSH and CDR2 LQKENI. CDR3 length: 19 residues. This chain's CDR3 is CASSPYHATGGLQKDGYTF. As DNA, the CDR3 is TGTGCCAGCTCACCCTATCATGCGACAGGGGGCCTACAAAAGGATGGCTACACCTTC.

The rearrangement joins TRBV28 to TRBJ1-1; D is undetermined. Germline V gene data show CDR1 as MDHEN and CDR2 as SYDVKM. This CDR3 comprises 13 residues. V shed 4 bases and J shed 4 bases, with 10 bases lying between them. The CDR3 DNA reads as TGTGCCAGCAGTTCAGGCAAACCCACTGAAGCTTTCTTT. Its translation: CASSSGKPTEAFF.

This rearrangement joins TRBV27 to TRBJ2-5, with a possible D match to TRBD1 (6 bases). This CDR3 comprises 17 residues. Trimming shortened V by 4 bases and J by 4 bases, and 22 bases separated the two germline ends. Germline CDR1 reads MNHEY; CDR2 reads SMNVEV (reference sequence). The CDR3 sequence is CASSSRQASGVRETQYF. The CDR3 region has the DNA TGTGCCAGCAGTTCCCGACAGGCGAGTGGGGTAAGAGAGACCCAGTACTTC.

This clonotype appeared a few times. This rearrangement joins TRBV19 to TRBJ2-7, with a possible D match to TRBD1 (6 bases). Trimming removed 7 bases from V and 4 bases from J, with 14 bases in between. There are 13 residues in the CDR3. The germline V gene has CDR1 LNHDA and CDR2 SQIVND (reference sequence). This chain's CDR3 is CASTAQGGYEQYF. DNA for the CDR3: TGTGCCAGTACCGCACAGGGTGGATACGAGCAGTACTTC.

This clonotype was picked up a small number of times. The chain is built from TRBV20-1 and TRBJ2-5, with 7 positions matching TRBD1. J gave up 6 bases and V 5 bases, and 3 bases lay outside the gene matches. In germline, CDR1 is DFQATT, CDR2 SNEGSKA (reference sequence). CDR3 length: 11 residues. CDR3 sequence (DNA): TGCAGTGCTTACAGGGGAAAGACCCAGTACTTC. Amino acids: CSAYRGKTQYF.

The table lists this clonotype with a few counts. This chain uses TRBV6-1 with TRBJ2-5, with 9 bases lining up with TRBD2. The J segment lost 7 bases and the V segment lost 2 bases, leaving 11 bases of the junction unmatched. This CDR3 is 16 amino acids long. Germline V CDR1 and CDR2: MNHNS, SASEGT. The DNA for the CDR3 is TGTGCCAGCAGTGAATTTGCGGGAGGGACAGTGGGGACCCAGTACTTC. Translating it yields CASSEFAGGTVGTQYF.

The rearrangement links TRBV5-1 to TRBJ2-3; TRBD2 agrees at 7 bases. The CDR3 has 16 residues. The germline CDR1 and CDR2 sequences are SGHRS and YFSETQ. The trim removed 0 bases at V and 1 base at J, leaving 5 bases unmatched. CDR3: CASSLGLGLRTDTQYF. The CDR3 nucleotides are TGCGCCAGCAGCTTGGGCTTGGGACTACGCACAGATACGCAGTATTTT. The variable domain in full, completed from reference TRBV5-1 and TRBJ2-3, reads KAGVTQTPRYLIKTRGQQVTLSCSPISGHRSVSWYQQTPGQGLQFLFEYFSETQRNKGNFPGRFSGRQFSNSRSEMNVSTLELGDSALYLCASSLGLGLRTDTQYFGPGTRLTVL.

The chain links TRBV20-1 to TRBJ2-1, with 10 bases that match TRBD2. Germline trimming cut 0 bases from V and 13 bases from J; bases unmatched to any gene: 9. The CDR3 has 14 residues. Looked up from germline, CDR1 is DFQATT and CDR2 is SNEGSKA (reference sequence). CDR3 coding DNA: TGCAGTGCTAGAGATCTTAACAAGCGGGAGGGTCAGTTCTTC. Its translation is CSARDLNKREGQFF.

The gene calls are TRBV20-1 and TRBJ1-2; D may be TRBD1 (6 bases). Germline loops: CDR1 DFQATT, CDR2 SNEGSKA (reference sequence). This CDR3 contains 14 residues. Trimming left V 0 bases short and J 8 bases short, with 16 bases between. In DNA, the CDR3 is TGCAGTGCTAGAGATGTCGGGCGTGGGGGCGGCTACACCTTC. This encodes CSARDVGRGGGYTF.

The CDR3: CASRALDGYTF. CDR3 nucleotide sequence: TGTGCCAGCAGGGCCCTAGATGGCTACACCTTC. The chain employs TRBV28 and TRBJ1-2; D gene ambiguous. The germline gives CDR1 MDHEN, CDR2 SYDVKM. The ends were cut back, 6 bases at V and 6 bases at J, with 8 bases in the middle. The CDR3 consists of 11 residues.

This clonotype has only a few counts. The chain carries TRBV6-1 and TRBJ2-1, with 9 bases fitting TRBD2. Germline loops: CDR1 MNHNS, CDR2 SASEGT. The CDR3 is made up of 16 amino acids. V lost 6 bases to trimming and J lost 2 bases; unmatched junction nucleotides: 8. The CDR3 protein is CASRYSGSDPYNEQFF. The CDR3 region has the DNA TGTGCCAGCAGATATAGCGGGAGCGATCCCTACAATGAGCAGTTCTTC.

As DNA, the CDR3 is TGTGCCACCAGGGCGGGAGGGCCAGATACGCAGTATTTT. Amino acids: CATRAGGPDTQYF. The V and J genes are TRBV24-1 and TRBJ2-3; 9 bases are shared with TRBD2. In germline, CDR1 is KGHDR, CDR2 SFDVKD. J was trimmed by 4 bases and V by 7 bases; bases with no gene match: 2. The CDR3 has 13 amino acids.

The chain couples TRBV27 to TRBJ2-1; perhaps D is TRBD1 or TRBD2 (5 bases each). This CDR3 has 14 residues. Germline V lookup: CDR1 MNHEY, CDR2 SMNVEV (reference sequence). V lost 7 bases and J 4 bases, leaving 14 bases between the germline ends. In nucleotides, the CDR3 is TGTGCCAGCAATCGGGGCGACAGATACAATGAGCAGTTCTTC. This translates into CASNRGDRYNEQFF.

The chain has TRBV2 and TRBJ1-1; tentatively, D is TRBD1 (6 bases). Trimming stripped 8 bases from V and 4 bases from J, with 14 bases between. Germline CDR1 SNHLY, CDR2 FYNNEI. This CDR3 is built from 13 residues. The CDR3 sequence is CASEGPRGTEAFF. The CDR3 coding sequence is TGTGCCAGCGAGGGCCCCAGGGGCACTGAAGCTTTCTTT.